This is a list of T cell receptor beta chains from one sample in a study of brain T cells in children with intractable seizures. Sequencing was performed with immunoSEQ multiplex PCR; in TCRdb, only in-frame clones are kept and a portion is missing. Of 340,000 or so clones detected, 93% appear once; the ten largest clones hold 5.7%. Source: peripheral blood, taken about 5 months after surgery. The receptor set was obtained from a boy less than two years old with tuberous sclerosis and intractable seizures. Each CDR3 is given with its conserved first and last residue. D genes are given only for firm matches. Some rows have no size entry. The others give once, few or many, or a class for an expanded clone.

-,13,TRBJ1-3,TRBV11-3,-,CASSTGPGNTIYF,TGTGCCAGCAGCACCGGACCGGGGAACACCATATATTTT
-,17,TRBJ2-5,TRBV4-1,-,CASSQDSARRYQETQYF,TGCGCCAGCAGCCAAGACTCTGCGCGCCGGTACCAAGAGACCCAGTACTTC
TRBD1,14,TRBJ1-2,TRBV28,-,CASWGTGANYGYTF,TGTGCCAGCTGGGGGACAGGGGCCAACTATGGCTACACCTTC
-,12,TRBJ2-1,TRBV30,-,CAWSVMDLEQFF,TGTGCCTGGAGTGTCATGGACCTCGAGCAGTTCTTC
-,16,TRBJ2-2,TRBV4-2,-,CASSQDKTGYTGELFF,TGTGCCAGCAGCCAAGATAAAACAGGTTACACCGGGGAGCTGTTTTTT
-,15,TRBJ2-7,TRBV15,-,CATSRDLTVTYEQYF,TGTGCCACCAGCAGAGATTTGACAGTTACCTACGAGCAGTACTTC
-,14,TRBJ1-3,TRBV29-1,-,CSVEEGDSGNTIYF,TGCAGCGTTGAAGAGGGAGATTCGGGAAACACCATATATTTT
-,11,TRBJ2-7,TRBV12-3/TRBV12-4,once,CASSPDYEQYF,TGTGCCAGCAGTCCTGACTACGAGCAGTACTTC
TRBD1,16,TRBJ1-1,TRBV7-6,-,CASSLDRVRYGTEAFF,TGTGCCAGCAGCTTGGACAGGGTAAGGTACGGCACTGAAGCTTTCTTT
TRBD2,15,TRBJ2-5,TRBV11-2,once,CASSLETSGGETQYF,TGTGCCAGCAGCTTAGAGACTAGCGGGGGAGAGACCCAGTACTTC
-,13,TRBJ1-2,TRBV19,-,CASSTRTAYGYTF,TGTGCCAGTAGTACGCGGACAGCCTATGGCTACACCTTC
TRBD2,15,TRBJ2-1,TRBV30,-,CAWTSGGRGYNEQFF,TGTGCCTGGACCTCTGGCGGGAGGGGGTACAATGAGCAGTTCTTC
TRBD1,14,TRBJ1-2,TRBV7-9,-,CASSSGQGPYGYTF,TGTGCCAGCAGCTCTGGACAGGGTCCCTATGGCTACACCTTC
-,13,TRBJ1-1,TRBV4-1,-,CASSLDGISEAFF,TGCGCCAGCAGCCTGGACGGAATTTCTGAAGCTTTCTTT
-,14,TRBJ2-7,TRBV2,-,CASSEDQGTYEQYF,TGTGCCAGCAGTGAAGACCAGGGGACCTACGAGCAGTACTTC
TRBD1,16,TRBJ2-3,TRBV28,-,CASSIYRGESTDTQYF,TGTGCCAGCAGTATATACAGGGGAGAGAGCACAGATACGCAGTATTTT
-,16,TRBJ1-4,TRBV7-9,-,CASSIQDRQINEKLFF,TGTGCCAGCAGCATCCAAGACAGGCAGATTAATGAAAAACTGTTTTTT
-,14,TRBJ2-2,TRBV6-5,-,CASSYSSGTGELFF,TGTGCCAGCAGTTACTCGTCGGGGACCGGGGAGCTGTTTTTT
-,12,TRBJ1-1,TRBV14,-,CASSQVPVEAFF,TGTGCCAGCAGCCAAGTCCCGGTCGAAGCTTTCTTT
TRBD1,15,TRBJ2-1,TRBV7-9,-,CASSYTGALGNEQFF,TGTGCCAGCAGCTACACAGGGGCTCTGGGCAATGAGCAGTTCTTC
TRBD1,14,TRBJ2-7,TRBV19,-,CASSPGTGGNEQYF,TGTGCCAGTAGTCCCGGGACAGGGGGGAACGAGCAGTACTTC
TRBD1,16,TRBJ1-1,TRBV19,once,CASSIDPRQGDTEAFF,TGTGCCAGTAGTATAGATCCTCGACAGGGCGACACTGAAGCTTTCTTT
-,15,TRBJ2-7,TRBV10-3,-,CAISDNGPSSYEQYF,TGTGCCATCAGTGACAATGGGCCGAGCTCCTACGAGCAGTACTTC
TRBD1,21,TRBJ1-5,TRBV14,-,CASSQDWGTGPAGYSNQPQHF,TGTGCCAGCAGCCAAGATTGGGGGACAGGCCCGGCGGGTTATAGCAATCAGCCCCAGCATTTT
-,15,TRBJ2-7,TRBV11-3,-,CASSLDQRGNYEQYF,TGTGCCAGCAGCTTAGATCAAAGGGGGAACTACGAGCAGTACTTC
TRBD1,12,TRBJ2-5,TRBV6-6,-,CASKGTGGTQYF,TGTGCCAGCAAAGGGACAGGGGGGACCCAGTACTTC
TRBD1,15,TRBJ1-4,TRBV5-1,-,CASSLAGTGPEKLFF,TGCGCCAGCAGCTTGGCAGGGACAGGGCCTGAAAAACTGTTTTTT
TRBD2,15,TRBJ2-5,TRBV11-3,-,CASSARTSGQETQYF,TGTGCCAGCAGCGCCCGCACTAGCGGACAAGAGACCCAGTACTTC
-,16,TRBJ2-3,TRBV5-1,-,CASSFIGGLQLDTQYF,TGCGCCAGCAGCTTTATAGGGGGTCTTCAGTTAGATACGCAGTATTTT
-,13,TRBJ1-1,TRBV19,once,CASSPGVRTEAFF,TGTGCCAGTAGTCCAGGGGTGCGAACTGAAGCTTTCTTT
-,12,TRBJ2-1,TRBV30,-,CAWSVPVNEQFF,TGTGCCTGGAGTGTACCAGTAAATGAGCAGTTCTTC
-,16,TRBJ1-5,TRBV4-1,-,CASSQGRDPSNQPQHF,TGCGCCAGCAGCCAAGGCCGGGACCCCAGCAATCAGCCCCAGCATTTT
TRBD2,15,TRBJ2-5,TRBV5-8,-,CASSDSGGAKKTQYF,TGTGCCAGCAGTGATAGCGGGGGGGCGAAAAAGACCCAGTACTTC
-,14,TRBJ2-7,TRBV5-1,few,CASSLDAVTYEQYF,TGCGCCAGCAGCTTGGATGCCGTTACCTACGAGCAGTACTTC
-,14,TRBJ1-1,TRBV5-4,-,CASSWGGSNTEAFF,TGTGCCAGCAGCTGGGGGGGATCGAACACTGAAGCTTTCTTT
-,16,TRBJ1-1,TRBV7-2,-,CASSLAHGIKGTEAFF,TGTGCCAGCAGCTTAGCGCACGGCATCAAGGGTACTGAAGCTTTCTTT